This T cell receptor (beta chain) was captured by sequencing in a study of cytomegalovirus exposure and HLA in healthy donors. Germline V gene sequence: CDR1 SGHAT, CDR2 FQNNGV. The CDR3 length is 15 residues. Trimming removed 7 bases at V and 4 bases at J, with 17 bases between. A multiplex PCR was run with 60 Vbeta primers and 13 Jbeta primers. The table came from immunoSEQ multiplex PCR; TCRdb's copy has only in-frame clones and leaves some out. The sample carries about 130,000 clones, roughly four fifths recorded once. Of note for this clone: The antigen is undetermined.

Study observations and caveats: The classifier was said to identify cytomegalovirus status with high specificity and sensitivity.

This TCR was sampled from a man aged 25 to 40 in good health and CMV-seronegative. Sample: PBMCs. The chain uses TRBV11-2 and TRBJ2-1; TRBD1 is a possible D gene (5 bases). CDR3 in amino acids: CASTKGAAVYNEQFF. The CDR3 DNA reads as TGTGCCAGCACCAAAGGGGCCGCGGTGTACAATGAGCAGTTCTTC.